This T cell receptor beta chain was observed in a study of blood T cell repertoires in COVID-19. Study summary: Samples representing acute and convalescent COVID-19 were sourced from the United States, Italy and Spain. Sources were T cells, B-cell-depleted T cells, or PBMCs; the material itself was cDNA or gDNA.

In the original analysis: Amplification of reference gene primers provided the estimated nucleated cell counts. Data came from immunoSEQ multiplex PCR; TCRdb stores just in-frame clones and leaves some out. That table furnishes V, J and clone size, whereas the DNA furnished D and trimming. The table shows about 310,000 clones, with nearly 90% occurring only once. Those enrolled, adults aged about 18 to 89 years, came from about 24 US areas. V was clipped by 6 bases and J by 5 bases; unmatched bases: 10. The CDR3 has 17 amino acids. CDR1 and CDR2 from the germline V gene are SNHLY and FYNNEI. The clonotype originates from a woman in her 30s who had recovered from COVID-19. This sequence joins TRBV2 and TRBJ2-3, with 14 bases identical to TRBD2. The sample comprised PBMCs or T cells enriched from blood (not recorded which). As DNA, the CDR3 is TGTGCCAGCAGAGCCACAAGACTAGCGGGAGGGCGAGATACGCAGTATTTT. As protein: CASRATRLAGGRDTQYF.